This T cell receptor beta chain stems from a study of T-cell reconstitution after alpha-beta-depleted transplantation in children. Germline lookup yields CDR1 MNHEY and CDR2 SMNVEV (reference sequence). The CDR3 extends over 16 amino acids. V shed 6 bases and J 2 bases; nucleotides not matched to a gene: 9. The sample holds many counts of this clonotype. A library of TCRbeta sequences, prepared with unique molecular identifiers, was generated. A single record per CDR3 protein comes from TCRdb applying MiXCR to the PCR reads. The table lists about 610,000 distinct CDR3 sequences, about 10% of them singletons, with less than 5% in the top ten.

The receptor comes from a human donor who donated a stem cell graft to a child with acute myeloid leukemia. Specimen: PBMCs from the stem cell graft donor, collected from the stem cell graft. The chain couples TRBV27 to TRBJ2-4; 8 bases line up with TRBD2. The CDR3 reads CASSPGGRLTKNIQYF. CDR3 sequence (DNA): TGTGCCAGCAGCCCGGGGGGGAGGCTAACCAAAAACATTCAGTACTTC.